This paragraph covers one T cell receptor beta chain sequence. This sample was included in a study of T cells expressing NK-cell markers. The CDR3 runs 15 residues. The germline V gene encodes CDR1 DFQATT and CDR2 SNEGSKA (reference sequence). TCRdb derives one entry per CDR3 protein from the 5' RACE reads, leaving out DNA. The sample table sets out about half a million distinct CDR3 sequences. The material sequenced was blood T cells: a sorted CD56 or NKG2C T cell subset, CD4+ or CD8+ T cells, or bulk PBMC T cells (not recorded which). This clonotype originated in a woman between 45 and 60 years old in good health. The chain carries TRBV20-1 and TRBJ1-6; the TRBD1 assignment by TCRdb is unverifiable without DNA. Here the CDR3 reads CSARYQPGAGSPLHF.